This is a list of T cell receptor beta chains from one sample in a study of cytomegalovirus exposure and HLA in healthy donors. The data were produced by immunoSEQ multiplex PCR, yet TCRdb's version contains in-frame clones alone and is incomplete. The table lists about 120,000 clones, approximately 15% of them singletons. The source material was PBMCs. These receptors originate from a woman aged 18-35 years in good health and CMV-seronegative. Both conserved end residues are part of each CDR3. Fields, in order: CDR3 DNA, CDR3 protein, J gene, clone size, V gene, D gene. A D gene is named only where the DNA matches it firmly. Only part of the rows carry a size: once, few, many, or a class if the clone is expanded.

DNA: TGTGCCAGCACCCAGAAAGGGGCAGGTGGAGATACGCAGTATTTT
CDR3: CASTQKGAGGDTQYF
J: TRBJ2-3
size: NA
V: TRBV9
D: NA

DNA: TGTGCCAGCAGCGGTACTTACTTCAATGAGCAGTTCTTC
CDR3: CASSGTYFNEQFF
J: TRBJ2-1
size: NA
V: TRBV7-6
D: NA

DNA: TGTGCCAGCAGTCCCCGGGACACTGAAGCTTTCTTT
CDR3: CASSPRDTEAFF
J: TRBJ1-1
size: few
V: TRBV5-4
D: NA

DNA: TGTGCCAGCAGCTTAGATACGGCAGGGAATCAGCCCCAGCATTTT
CDR3: CASSLDTAGNQPQHF
J: TRBJ1-5
size: NA
V: TRBV7-2
D: NA

DNA: TGTGCCAGCAGCTCCGGGACAGGGCTGAGTGGCTACACCTTC
CDR3: CASSSGTGLSGYTF
J: TRBJ1-2
size: few
V: TRBV7-9
D: TRBD1

DNA: TGTGCCAGCGAGGACAGGGGGATACTCTTGAACACTGAAGCTTTCTTT
CDR3: CASEDRGILLNTEAFF
J: TRBJ1-1
size: NA
V: TRBV5-6
D: TRBD1

DNA: TGTGCCAGCAGCCCCGGATCTAGCGGCCAAGAGACCCAGTACTTC
CDR3: CASSPGSSGQETQYF
J: TRBJ2-5
size: few
V: TRBV9
D: TRBD2

DNA: TGTGCCAGCAGTTCGACAGGGACCCACTATGGCTACACCTTC
CDR3: CASSSTGTHYGYTF
J: TRBJ1-2
size: few
V: TRBV6-5
D: TRBD1

DNA: TGTGCCAGCATCCAATCGGGGGGCTTGGGTCAGCCCCAGCATTTT
CDR3: CASIQSGGLGQPQHF
J: TRBJ1-5
size: few
V: TRBV2
D: NA

DNA: TGTGCCAGCAGCCTCCCTGGGCGGGAGGGCTACGAGCAGTACTTC
CDR3: CASSLPGREGYEQYF
J: TRBJ2-7
size: NA
V: TRBV6-6
D: TRBD2

DNA: TGTGCCAGCAGCTTAGGGACAGGGAAGGGCTACACCTTC
CDR3: CASSLGTGKGYTF
J: TRBJ1-2
size: few
V: TRBV13
D: TRBD1

DNA: TGCAGCGGGACAGTTGACATGAACACTGAAGCTTTCTTT
CDR3: CSGTVDMNTEAFF
J: TRBJ1-1
size: NA
V: TRBV29-1
D: NA

DNA: TGTGCCAGCAGCCGTACGACTAGCGGGAGTTCGGAAGATACGCAGTATTTT
CDR3: CASSRTTSGSSEDTQYF
J: TRBJ2-3
size: few
V: TRBV5-4
D: TRBD2

DNA: TGCGCCAGCAGCCAAGATAACCCGGACAGGGCAGGAAACACCATATATTTT
CDR3: CASSQDNPDRAGNTIYF
J: TRBJ1-3
size: NA
V: TRBV4-3
D: TRBD1

DNA: TGTGCCAGCAGCTTAGATTTGGGAGCTGGGAAAGTGTACGATGAGCAGTTCTTC
CDR3: CASSLDLGAGKVYDEQFF
J: TRBJ2-1
size: few
V: TRBV11-2
D: NA

DNA: TGTGCCAGCAGTTTATCAGGGGGCTATGGCTACACCTTC
CDR3: CASSLSGGYGYTF
J: TRBJ1-2
size: NA
V: TRBV27
D: NA

DNA: TGTGCCAGCAGTGAGGGAAGGGGCTGGGGTCAGCCCCAGCATTTT
CDR3: CASSEGRGWGQPQHF
J: TRBJ1-5
size: few
V: TRBV2
D: NA

DNA: TGTGCCAGCACGTCAGGGATGAACACTGAAGCTTTCTTT
CDR3: CASTSGMNTEAFF
J: TRBJ1-1
size: NA
V: TRBV28
D: NA

DNA: TGTGCCAGCAGCGGGACAGGGATTACTAACTATGGCTACACCTTC
CDR3: CASSGTGITNYGYTF
J: TRBJ1-2
size: few
V: TRBV2
D: TRBD1

DNA: TGTGCCAGCAGCCCTCGTCCGGGGGAGGCGTACTTC
CDR3: CASSPRPGEAYF
J: TRBJ2-7
size: few
V: TRBV5-4
D: NA

DNA: TGTGCCAGCAGTGGGGGACAGGGGGGCTACGAGCAGTACTTC
CDR3: CASSGGQGGYEQYF
J: TRBJ2-7
size: NA
V: TRBV2
D: TRBD1

DNA: TGTGCCAGCAGTTCCCTCAGCGGGGGGGGGACAGATACGCAGTATTTT
CDR3: CASSSLSGGGTDTQYF
J: TRBJ2-3
size: NA
V: TRBV28
D: TRBD2

DNA: TGCGCCAGCAGCTCACGGACTAGGAACAATGAGCAGTTCTTC
CDR3: CASSSRTRNNEQFF
J: TRBJ2-1
size: few
V: TRBV5-1
D: TRBD2

DNA: TGCGCCAGCAGCGCGGGAGCTAGCACAGATACGCAGTATTTT
CDR3: CASSAGASTDTQYF
J: TRBJ2-3
size: NA
V: TRBV5-1
D: TRBD2

DNA: TGTGCCACCACAGACAGGGGGCTAGCTGAAGCTTTCTTT
CDR3: CATTDRGLAEAFF
J: TRBJ1-1
size: few
V: TRBV15
D: TRBD1

DNA: TGTGCCAGTACCCCCCGGCCCCTAGGCACTGAAGCTTTCTTT
CDR3: CASTPRPLGTEAFF
J: TRBJ1-1
size: few
V: TRBV19
D: NA

DNA: TGCAGCGGCCGACCGTTCCGGACAGGCACAGATACGCAGTATTTT
CDR3: CSGRPFRTGTDTQYF
J: TRBJ2-3
size: NA
V: TRBV29-1
D: NA

DNA: TGTGCCAGCAGTTACTTGGGAGGCTACGAGCAGTACTTC
CDR3: CASSYLGGYEQYF
J: TRBJ2-7
size: few
V: TRBV6-6
D: NA

DNA: TGTGCCAGCAGCGTGACAGGGGGCCGGGGCAATCAGCCCCAGCATTTT
CDR3: CASSVTGGRGNQPQHF
J: TRBJ1-5
size: few
V: TRBV5-4
D: TRBD1

DNA: TGTGCCAGCAGCTTAGGGCGGATTCCCGGCGAGCAGTTCTTC
CDR3: CASSLGRIPGEQFF
J: TRBJ2-1
size: few
V: TRBV7-2
D: NA

DNA: TGTGCCAGCAGTTTGGCCGTACTAGGAAACGAGCAGTACTTC
CDR3: CASSLAVLGNEQYF
J: TRBJ2-7
size: NA
V: TRBV7-9
D: NA

DNA: TGTGCCAGCAGACTGCAGGGGCGGGAGACCCAGTACTTC
CDR3: CASRLQGRETQYF
J: TRBJ2-5
size: NA
V: TRBV28
D: NA

DNA: TGTGCCAGCAGCGACCCGGGACAGGGGAACACAGATACGCAGTATTTT
CDR3: CASSDPGQGNTDTQYF
J: TRBJ2-3
size: NA
V: TRBV2
D: TRBD1

DNA: TGTGCCAGCAGCCCTCCCAACCGGGACAGGGGCTATGGCTACACCTTC
CDR3: CASSPPNRDRGYGYTF
J: TRBJ1-2
size: few
V: TRBV28
D: TRBD1

DNA: TGTGCCAGCCAGGGGTATGAGCAGTTCTTC
CDR3: CASQGYEQFF
J: TRBJ2-1
size: few
V: TRBV2
D: NA

DNA: TGTGCCAGCAGCTCCGGACTAGCGGGGGGGCTGAGCTCCTACAATGAGCAGTTCTTC
CDR3: CASSSGLAGGLSSYNEQFF
J: TRBJ2-1
size: few
V: TRBV13
D: TRBD2

DNA: TGTGCCAGCAGTTACCGCGACAGGGGCACTGAAGCTTTCTTT
CDR3: CASSYRDRGTEAFF
J: TRBJ1-1
size: few
V: TRBV6-5
D: TRBD1

DNA: TGTGCCAGCACCGGAGGACAGGCCTACGAGCAGTACTTC
CDR3: CASTGGQAYEQYF
J: TRBJ2-7
size: few
V: TRBV25-1
D: TRBD1

DNA: TGTGCCAGCAGCAGAAGGGAGCTCGGGAACATTCAGTACTTC
CDR3: CASSRRELGNIQYF
J: TRBJ2-4
size: NA
V: TRBV27
D: NA

DNA: TGTGCCAGCAGCTTATATTGGACCCCCCGGGAAGATACGCAGTATTTT
CDR3: CASSLYWTPREDTQYF
J: TRBJ2-3
size: few
V: TRBV11-2
D: NA

DNA: TGTGCCAGTAGTATAGGAGACAGGGGAAACACAGATACGCAGTATTTT
CDR3: CASSIGDRGNTDTQYF
J: TRBJ2-3
size: NA
V: TRBV19
D: TRBD1

DNA: TGTGCCAGCAGTGAGACAGGGGAGGCGGAGACCCAGTACTTC
CDR3: CASSETGEAETQYF
J: TRBJ2-5
size: NA
V: TRBV6-4
D: TRBD1

DNA: TGTGCCACCAGCAGAGATAGGGGCCCCTACGAGCAGTACTTC
CDR3: CATSRDRGPYEQYF
J: TRBJ2-7
size: few
V: TRBV15
D: NA

DNA: TGTGCCACCAGCTCGGATTCGGGACAGGGCACAGATACGCAGTATTTT
CDR3: CATSSDSGQGTDTQYF
J: TRBJ2-3
size: few
V: TRBV15
D: TRBD1

DNA: TGTGCCAGCAGTTTATGGGCGGGGGGAAATGAAAAACTGTTTTTT
CDR3: CASSLWAGGNEKLFF
J: TRBJ1-4
size: few
V: TRBV28
D: NA

DNA: TGTGCCAGCAGGGCAGGGACAGGGGTCTACGAGCAGTACTTC
CDR3: CASRAGTGVYEQYF
J: TRBJ2-7
size: few
V: TRBV2
D: TRBD1

DNA: TGTGCCAGCGGGAAGGGACTAGCGGGGAACACCGGGGAGCTGTTTTTT
CDR3: CASGKGLAGNTGELFF
J: TRBJ2-2
size: few
V: TRBV5-4
D: TRBD2

DNA: TGTGCCAGCAGCCGCGCGGACAACGGTGAGCAGTTCTTC
CDR3: CASSRADNGEQFF
J: TRBJ2-1
size: NA
V: TRBV6-6
D: NA

DNA: TGTGCCAGTATTCAGGAGAACACTGAAGCTTTCTTT
CDR3: CASIQENTEAFF
J: TRBJ1-1
size: NA
V: TRBV19
D: NA

DNA: TGCGCCAGCAGCTTTCAGGGCCCTGGAAACACCATATATTTT
CDR3: CASSFQGPGNTIYF
J: TRBJ1-3
size: few
V: TRBV5-1
D: NA

DNA: TGCAGCGTTCAGGACAGGTTCCCAGCCAAAAACATTCAGTACTTC
CDR3: CSVQDRFPAKNIQYF
J: TRBJ2-4
size: few
V: TRBV29-1
D: TRBD1